Listed here is a single T cell receptor beta chain. The source of the sample is a study of cytomegalovirus exposure and HLA in healthy donors. The germline V gene has CDR1 SGHDT and CDR2 YYEEEE. Trimming stripped 4 bases from V and 1 base from J, with 17 bases between. The CDR3 is 16 residues long. Data came from immunoSEQ multiplex PCR; TCRdb stores just in-frame clones and leaves some out. The sample includes 130,000 or so clones, roughly 90% of them seen just once. The sample taken for sequencing was PBMCs. The clonotype was recovered from a man aged 25 to 40 in good health and CMV-seronegative. The chain carries TRBV5-6 and TRBJ1-1; D possibly corresponds to TRBD1 (5 bases). The CDR3 sequence: CASSPLTARRNTEAFF. Here the CDR3 DNA reads TGTGCCAGCAGCCCCCTGACAGCGCGAAGGAACACTGAAGCTTTCTTT.